Presented here are 12 T cell receptor beta chains from one specimen sequenced in a study of early T cells in non-severe SARS-CoV-2 infection. TCRdb analysed the 5' RACE reads with MiXCR anew, one entry per CDR3 protein. The table includes around 70,000 distinct CDR3 sequences, 9% to 15% detected once. Material: whole blood. All receptors derive from an adult who was a healthcare worker with PCR-confirmed SARS-CoV-2 infection or an uninfected control (not recorded which).

This clonotype was counted ten times or more. This chain connects TRBV7-2 to TRBJ1-4; no firm D call. Trimming pared 1 base from V and 3 bases from J, leaving 6 bases between. Germline V gene lookup returns CDR1 SGHTA and CDR2 FQGNSA. This CDR3 comprises 14 residues. The CDR3 loop is CASSLVRANEKLFF. As DNA, the CDR3 is TGTGCCAGCAGCTTAGTCCGAGCTAATGAAAAACTGTTTTTT.

This clonotype turned up a few times. The V gene is TRBV28, the J gene TRBJ2-7, with 7 bases identical to TRBD1. Germline CDR1 MDHEN, CDR2 SYDVKM. J was trimmed by 13 bases and V by 3 bases; bases with no gene match: 6. This CDR3 has 11 amino acids. The CDR3 region is CASSFYGQAYF. In DNA form, the CDR3 reads TGTGCCAGCAGTTTTTACGGACAGGCATACTTC.

There are many counts of this clonotype. The J gene is TRBJ2-7, the V gene TRBV20-1; 11 bases are a match to TRBD2. CDR1 DFQATT and CDR2 SNEGSKA come from the germline V gene (reference sequence). Trimming at V came to 7 bases and at J to 2 bases, leaving 13 bases not matched to a gene. CDR3 length: 16 residues. CDR3 sequence (DNA): TGCAGTGTCGGGCCTAGCGGGAGGACTCCAACCTACGAGCAGTACTTC. The encoded protein is CSVGPSGRTPTYEQYF.

The chain joins TRBV11-3 to TRBJ2-7; perhaps D is TRBD1 or TRBD2 (5 bases each). Germline CDR1 and CDR2: SGHNT and YENEEA. This CDR3 has 15 amino acids. V was pared by 5 bases and J by 0 bases, with 14 bases between. CDR3: CASSLGAGSSYEQYF. The CDR3 DNA sequence: TGTGCCAGCAGCCTAGGGGCAGGGAGCTCCTACGAGCAGTACTTC.

J is TRBJ2-3 and V is TRBV29-1; no definite D call. Germline CDR1 is SQVTM and CDR2 is ANQGSEA. Trimming took 7 bases from V and 9 from J, leaving 14 bases between them. The CDR3 is 11 residues long. In DNA, the CDR3 is TGCAGCGGCCATAACCGGTCGACGCAGTATTTT. The encoded protein is CSGHNRSTQYF.

At least ten counts were recorded for this clonotype. The rearrangement joins TRBV4-1 to TRBJ2-6; 9 bases are shared with TRBD1. The CDR3 is 18 amino acids. Looked up from germline, CDR1 is MGHRA and CDR2 is YSYEKL. V gave up 2 bases and J gave up 0 bases; unmatched junction bases: 5. CDR3 residues: CASSQRTGASSGANVLTF. The CDR3 coding sequence is TGCGCCAGCAGCCAAAGGACAGGGGCCAGCTCTGGGGCCAACGTCCTGACTTTC.

In this sample, this clonotype turned up a few times. This sequence joins TRBV28 and TRBJ2-7; 14 bases are shared with TRBD2. The CDR3 loop spans 17 amino acids. Germline V gene data show CDR1 as MDHEN and CDR2 as SYDVKM. V lost 4 bases and J lost 0; bases outside the gene matches: 5. The CDR3 DNA sequence: TGTGCCAGCAGTTCCGGGACTAGCGGGAGAGGCTCCTACGAGCAGTACTTC. Encoded protein: CASSSGTSGRGSYEQYF.

This clonotype was picked up one time. With a much larger clone just one base away, this may be a read error. The chain carries TRBV7-6 and TRBJ2-7, with a weak D call TRBD2 (5 bases). There are 12 residues in the CDR3. Germline V gives CDR1 SGHVS, CDR2 FNYEAQ. CDR3 loop: CACSLAVHEQYF. The CDR3, as DNA: TGTGCCTGCAGCCTAGCAGTCCACGAGCAGTACTTC. The whole variable domain, filled in from reference TRBV7-6 and TRBJ2-7, reads GAGVSQSPRYKVTKRGQDVALRCDPISGHVSLYWYRQALGQGPEFLTYFNYEAQQDKSGLPNDRFSAERPEGSISTLTIQRTEQRDSAMYRCACSLAVHEQYFGPGTRLTVT.

This clonotype has ten or more counts. This chain connects TRBV19 to TRBJ2-1, with 7 bases fitting TRBD1. Germline trimming cut 5 bases from V and 4 bases from J; bases unmatched to any gene: 11. The CDR3 contains 16 residues. The germline V gene has CDR1 LNHDA and CDR2 SQIVND (reference sequence). As DNA, the CDR3 is TGTGCCAGTAGTTTCGATAGGGACAGCCCATACAATGAGCAGTTCTTC. Translation gives CASSFDRDSPYNEQFF.

This clonotype rates as medium-sized. CDR3 amino acids: CASTGEDGSTEAFF. CDR3 nucleotide sequence: TGTGCCAGCACAGGGGAAGACGGGAGCACTGAAGCTTTCTTT. The chain uses TRBV13 and TRBJ1-1, with D perhaps TRBD1 (6 bases). The V end lost 7 bases, the J end lost 4 bases, and 16 bases lay between the germline ends. Germline CDR1 and CDR2: PRHDT and FYEKMQ (reference sequence). The length of the CDR3 is 14 residues.

The gene calls are TRBV5-1 and TRBJ2-1; 14 bases align to TRBD2. CDR3 length: 17 residues. Germline CDR1 reads SGHRS; CDR2 reads YFSETQ. V lost 0 bases, J lost 6 bases, and 5 bases stayed unmatched. This chain's CDR3 is CASSLEGLAGDGNEQFF. Written as DNA, the CDR3 is TGCGCCAGCAGCTTGGAGGGACTAGCGGGAGACGGCAATGAGCAGTTCTTC. The full variable domain, in which reference TRBV5-1 and TRBJ2-1 provide the parts outside the CDR3, is KAGVTQTPRYLIKTRGQQVTLSCSPISGHRSVSWYQQTPGQGLQFLFEYFSETQRNKGNFPGRFSGRQFSNSRSEMNVSTLELGDSALYLCASSLEGLAGDGNEQFFGPGTRLTVL.

This clonotype has just a few counts. The chain combines TRBV27 with TRBJ1-2, with D maybe TRBD1 (6 bases). This CDR3 has 14 residues. From germline, CDR1 is MNHEY and CDR2 SMNVEV (reference sequence). The ends were cut back, 8 bases at V and 6 bases at J, with 19 bases in the middle. Here the CDR3 reads CASSPRRGRDGYTF. The CDR3 DNA reads as TGTGCCAGCTCTCCGAGGAGGGGGAGGGATGGCTACACCTTC.